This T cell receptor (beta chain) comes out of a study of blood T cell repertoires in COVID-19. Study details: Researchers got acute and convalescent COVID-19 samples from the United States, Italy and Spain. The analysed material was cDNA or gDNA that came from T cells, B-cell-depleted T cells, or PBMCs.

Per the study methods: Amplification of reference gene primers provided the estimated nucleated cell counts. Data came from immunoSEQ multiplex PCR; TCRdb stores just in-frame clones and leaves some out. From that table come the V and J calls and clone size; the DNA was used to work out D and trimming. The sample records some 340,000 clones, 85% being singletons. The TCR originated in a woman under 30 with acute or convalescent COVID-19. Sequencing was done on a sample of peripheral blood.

CDR3 DNA: TGTGCCACCAGTGATCCGGGACTAGCGGGAGGGATTGCCGGGGAGCTGTTTTTT. It specifies CATSDPGLAGGIAGELFF. The chain carries TRBV24-1 and TRBJ2-2; 16 bases align to TRBD2. V shed 3 bases, J shed 6 bases, and the junction held 6 bases outside the gene matches. CDR3 length equals 18 residues. CDR1 and CDR2 (germline): KGHDR, SFDVKD.